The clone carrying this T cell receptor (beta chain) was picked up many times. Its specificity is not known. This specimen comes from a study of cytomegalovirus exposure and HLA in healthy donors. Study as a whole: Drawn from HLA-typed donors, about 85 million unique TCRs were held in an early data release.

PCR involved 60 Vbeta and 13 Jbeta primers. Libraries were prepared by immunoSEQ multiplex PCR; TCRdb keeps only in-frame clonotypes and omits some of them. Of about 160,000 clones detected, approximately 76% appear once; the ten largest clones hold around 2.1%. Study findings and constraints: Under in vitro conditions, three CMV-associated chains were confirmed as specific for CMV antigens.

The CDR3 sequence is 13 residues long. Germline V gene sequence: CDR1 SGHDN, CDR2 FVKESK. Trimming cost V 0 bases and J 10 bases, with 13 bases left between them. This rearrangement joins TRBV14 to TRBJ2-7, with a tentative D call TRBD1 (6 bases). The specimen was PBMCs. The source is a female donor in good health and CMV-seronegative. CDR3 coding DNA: TGTGCCAGCAGCCAAGACCCCACAGGGAAACAGTACTTC. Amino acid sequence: CASSQDPTGKQYF.